The 15 T cell receptor beta chains listed next were all sequenced from one sample in a study of a mutant IDH1 vaccine in newly diagnosed glioma (dated by TCRdb to about 2021). Per the publication, the time point label means: week 5, during vaccination. Every vaccine dose consisted of 300 ug of a 20-mer mutant IDH1 peptide in Montanide, administered subcutaneously together with topical imiquimod. Library construction relied on the immunoSEQ multiplex PCR assay. In its TCRdb copy, this immuneACCESS table keeps in-frame sequences only and misses some clones. Where compared with another copy, unresolved V genes explain less than half of these, and the others have no known cause. Within this sample are 40,000 to 65,000 clones, with approximately 78% of them counted one time only. The ten largest clones represent about 2% of the sample. These receptors lack a known antigen. The specimen was PBMCs, collected from a glioma patient whose treatment included an IDH1 peptide vaccine. These receptors were obtained from a woman in her thirties or forties with glioma.

The chain uses TRBV11-2 and TRBJ1-6; TRBD1 agrees at 10 bases. The V gene's germline CDR1 is SGHAT and CDR2 FQNNGV. Trimming took 5 bases from V and 10 from J; bases not matched to a gene: 8. CDR3 size: 15 residues. Here the CDR3 reads CASSPRDRGPSPLHF. For the CDR3, the DNA is TGTGCCAGCAGCCCCCGGGACAGGGGCCCATCACCCCTCCACTTT.

CDR3 loop: CASSQVVSGYGETQYF. In DNA, the CDR3 is TGCGCCAGCAGCCAAGTCGTTAGCGGGTACGGAGAGACCCAGTACTTC. V usage is TRBV4-3 and J usage is TRBJ2-5; 7 bases fit TRBD2. The trim removed 1 base at V and 4 bases at J, leaving 9 bases unmatched. Germline assignment: CDR1 LGHNA and CDR2 YSLEER. This CDR3 comprises 16 residues.

The chain combines TRBV29-1 with TRBJ2-1; possible D gene TRBD2, 6 bases. The V and J ends lost 0 bases and 7 bases respectively, with 16 bases between them. Germline lookup yields CDR1 SQVTM and CDR2 ANQGSEA. This CDR3 has 15 residues. CDR3 in amino acids: CSVEEGYSGLNEQFF. DNA of the CDR3: TGCAGCGTTGAAGAGGGGTATAGCGGCCTTAATGAGCAGTTCTTC.

The rearrangement links TRBV10-3 to TRBJ1-6, with D possibly TRBD1 on 5 matching bases. This CDR3 has 15 amino acids. Between the trimmed V and J ends, which lost 3 bases and 5 bases, there was a span of 11 bases. Germline lookup yields CDR1 ENHRY and CDR2 SYGVKD. The CDR3: CAISDGAGHNSPLHF. Written as DNA, the CDR3 is TGTGCCATCAGTGACGGGGCAGGCCATAATTCACCCCTCCACTTT.

V usage is TRBV19 and J usage is TRBJ1-2; D is uncertain. There are 11 residues in the CDR3. The germline V gene encodes CDR1 LNHDA and CDR2 SQIVND (reference sequence). Trimming took 8 bases from V and 8 from J, leaving 12 bases between them. Here the CDR3 DNA reads TGTGCCAGTTGGAAGGGAACGGGCTACACCTTC. It is translated as CASWKGTGYTF.

The chain combines TRBV29-1 with TRBJ1-2; D ambiguous. The CDR3 sequence is 12 residues long. Per germline, CDR1 SQVTM and CDR2 ANQGSEA. The V and J ends lost 4 bases and 0 bases respectively, with 6 bases between them. The CDR3 loop is CSVAAANYGYTF. The CDR3 DNA reads TGCAGCGTTGCGGCAGCTAACTATGGCTACACCTTC.

This clone has a single count. The chain carries TRBV19 and TRBJ2-3, with 9 bases identical to TRBD2. Germline-derived CDR1 and CDR2 are LNHDA and SQIVND (reference sequence). The length of the CDR3 is 15 residues. The V and J ends lost 1 base and 6 bases, in that order; junction bases with no gene match: 5. CDR3 sequence: CASSIARTSVDTQYF. The CDR3 DNA sequence: TGTGCCAGTAGTATAGCGAGGACTAGCGTGGATACGCAGTATTTT.

This clone was seen only a few times. The CDR3 reads CASSLVGESSPLHF. As DNA, the CDR3 is TGTGCCAGCAGCTTAGTAGGGGAGAGTTCACCCCTCCACTTT. The genes are TRBV7-9 and TRBJ1-6, with D perhaps TRBD1 (5 bases). V was trimmed by 1 base and J by 9 bases, leaving 10 bases between them. The CDR3 extends over 14 amino acids. CDR1 and CDR2 from the germline V gene are SEHNR and FQNEAQ (reference sequence).

The chain couples TRBV7-2 to TRBJ1-5; D is undetermined. The length of the CDR3 is 12 residues. Per germline, CDR1 SGHTA and CDR2 FQGNSA. Trimming took off 5 bases at V and 5 bases at J, with 7 bases between the two ends. CDR3 DNA: TGTGCCAGCAGCGTGTACGATCAGCCCCAGCATTTT. Translation gives CASSVYDQPQHF.

This clone was recorded once. The V call is TRBV27, the J call TRBJ2-1; possible D gene TRBD2, 5 bases. Germline CDR1 MNHEY, CDR2 SMNVEV (reference sequence). The V end was cut by 5 bases, the J end by 4 bases, with 18 bases between. CDR3 length: 16 amino acids. This CDR3 is CASSLLGAARYNEQFF. The CDR3 nucleotides are TGTGCCAGCAGTCTCCTGGGAGCGGCCAGGTACAATGAGCAGTTCTTC.

This sequence joins TRBV10-3 and TRBJ1-2; a weak D match, TRBD1 (6 bases). V shed 7 bases and J shed 3 bases, with 15 bases lying between them. Germline assignment: CDR1 ENHRY and CDR2 SYGVKD. The CDR3 loop spans 14 amino acids. In nucleotides, the CDR3 is TGTGCCATCACCCGAGGGGGGGCTGACTATGGCTACACCTTC. Translating gives CAITRGGADYGYTF.

This rearrangement joins TRBV6-4 to TRBJ1-6, with D perhaps matching TRBD1 (6 bases). From germline, CDR1 is MRHNA and CDR2 SNTAGT. V dropped 9 bases and J dropped 14 bases, with 11 bases sitting between them. This CDR3 is built from 10 residues. CDR3 region: CARQGRALHF. In DNA form, the CDR3 reads TGTGCCAGACAGGGACGGGCCCTCCACTTT.

The chain recombines TRBV2 with TRBJ2-5; a possible D gene is TRBD1 (6 bases). Trimming took 5 bases from V and 5 from J, leaving 12 bases between them. CDR1 and CDR2 (germline): SNHLY, FYNNEI. The CDR3 is made up of 13 amino acids. The CDR3 sequence: CASSPRGRETQYF. CDR3 bases: TGTGCCAGCAGTCCCAGGGGTAGGGAGACCCAGTACTTC.

CDR3 region: CASSLGRFLNTEAFF. The CDR3 nucleotides read TGTGCCAGCAGTTTGGGACGGTTTTTGAACACTGAAGCTTTCTTT. The rearrangement joins TRBV27 to TRBJ1-1; tentative D call: TRBD1 (5 bases). With 3 bases removed from V and 0 bases from J, the gap between germline ends came to 11 bases. The CDR3 runs 15 residues. Germline assignment: CDR1 MNHEY and CDR2 SMNVEV (reference sequence).

V and J are TRBV6-5 and TRBJ2-4; D is undetermined. Germline V gene sequence: CDR1 MNHEY, CDR2 SVGAGI. The CDR3 runs to 12 residues. Trimming cost V 11 bases and J 7 bases, with 15 bases left between them. DNA for the CDR3: TGTGCCTCTACTTCCCCCTTGAACATTCAGTACTTC. This codes for CASTSPLNIQYF.